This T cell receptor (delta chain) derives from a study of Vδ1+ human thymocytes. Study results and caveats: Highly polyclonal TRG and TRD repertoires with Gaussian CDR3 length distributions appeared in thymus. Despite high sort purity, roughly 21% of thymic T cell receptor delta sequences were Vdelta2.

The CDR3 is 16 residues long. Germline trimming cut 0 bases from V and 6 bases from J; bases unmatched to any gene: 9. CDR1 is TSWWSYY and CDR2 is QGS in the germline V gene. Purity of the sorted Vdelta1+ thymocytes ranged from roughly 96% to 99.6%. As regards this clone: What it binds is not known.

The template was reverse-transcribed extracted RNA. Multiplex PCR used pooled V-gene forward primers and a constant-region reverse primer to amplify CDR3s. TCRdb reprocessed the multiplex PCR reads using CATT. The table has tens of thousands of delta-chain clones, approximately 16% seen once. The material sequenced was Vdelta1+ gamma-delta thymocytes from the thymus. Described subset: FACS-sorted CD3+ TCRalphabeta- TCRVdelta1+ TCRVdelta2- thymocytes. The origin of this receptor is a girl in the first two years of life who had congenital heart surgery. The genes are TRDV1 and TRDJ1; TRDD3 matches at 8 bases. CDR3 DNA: TGTGCTCTTGGGGAACTAGCGGGGTGGGGGATGAATAAACTCATCTTT. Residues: CALGELAGWGMNKLIF.